Detailed here is one TCR beta chain. The target of this receptor is not known. The input lacks base qualities; no much larger clone sits a single base away. This entry comes from a study of cytomegalovirus exposure and HLA in healthy donors (dated by TCRdb to 2017 to 2019). A note on the overall study: An earlier analysis of approximately 640 of the donors reported 276 Gb of sequence data and around 110 million unique TCR beta sequences from 150 million to 200 million T cells. Approximately 310 gigabases of sequencing data and around 85 million unique TCR sequences made up an early release that covered 640 HLA-typed donors. Of the 300 to 500 genotyped donors, less than 90% were placed in the genetic ancestry cluster associated with self-reported Caucasian donors. The aim of the study was to test whether cataloging public T cell receptors could identify signatures of past pathogen exposure. Using immunosequencing, the study profiled T cell repertoires from 500 to 800 subjects and related those repertoires to cytomegalovirus serostatus. A separate validation cohort of approximately 130 different subjects was used in addition to the roughly 670-subject first cohort. To predict cytomegalovirus infection status, the study brought together high-throughput TCR immunosequencing, statistical association of individual TCRs with disease status, and machine learning. A later analysis re-examined previously published TCR beta repertoires from over 500 donors and added high-resolution HLA genotyping to investigate patterns of TCR occurrence. The later analysis used no new phenotypic data to find candidate immune exposures, relying instead on TCR beta sequences and their occurrence across donors. In an earlier analysis of 587 of the donors, high-throughput TCR beta sequencing was used to judge whether each TCR beta V gene segment behaved as functional or pseudogenic. Donor age, sex, ethnicity and CMV serostatus were compiled alongside the repertoire data. Genome-wide SNP genotypes for about 60% of the roughly 670 donors were used in a later genetic analysis, which treated that subset as a discovery cohort. All discovery cohort repertoires had been generated using a single sequencing platform. HLA typing covered class I and class II loci at four-digit resolution. Typing coverage varied by locus: about 620-630 donors for A, B, C, DRB1 and DQB1; under 550 for DQA1; about 600 for DPA1; some 470 for DPB1. About 5 DR-DQ haplotypes were handled as single units for association and clustering, since linkage in the cohort was strong. Among roughly 370 genotyped donors of the cohort, an average of about 240,000 unique TCR beta nucleotide sequences were sequenced per donor, roughly 20% of them non-productive. Findings and caveats that apply to the study as a whole: While some public TCRs were present in many individuals, most TCR sequences turned up only very rarely across donors. Compared with the 666-donor mean, donors in an Asian-associated ancestry cluster had fewer N-insertions in productive TCRs, according to a later genetic analysis. A further reported finding was that TCR beta sequences accurately predicted the HLA-A and HLA-B alleles for most subjects in the first cohort. The cohort was sequenced for TCR beta chains only, and without alpha or paired-chain data the features that could be detected were limited. Correlated functional status among segregating V segments might be attributable to linkage disequilibrium, but an unknown experimental factor could not be ruled out. The classifier was reported to diagnose cytomegalovirus status with high specificity and sensitivity in both the original cohort and the validation cohort. Roughly uniform sequencing depth across donors was assumed in presence/absence analyses, although this assumption may not hold. According to a later analysis, TCR association rates differed among HLA loci, with DRB1 alleles showing the most associated TCRs and HLA-C alleles showing the fewest. In a later analysis, HLA-associated TCR beta chains showed more clonal expansion and lower generation probabilities than non-associated chains that were equally common. Several of the top co-occurrence clusters appeared to be linked to parvovirus B19, influenza, CMV and Epstein-Barr virus, according to a later analysis. At a false discovery rate of 0.05, a later analysis linked fewer than 20,000 TCR beta sequences to specific HLA alleles. According to a later analysis, most CMV-associated TCR beta chains appeared to be HLA-restricted, and the HLA associations seemed to be driven largely by CMV exposure. HLA typing was unavailable for some donors at each locus, so association tests used only the typed subset. The earlier analysis of fewer than 750 of the donors excluded roughly 17 rarely observed V segments, including chromosome 9 orphons, because counts were too low. The study listed over 150 TCR beta chains as associated with cytomegalovirus. Some IMGT-functional V segments, including TRBV6-2 and TRBV6-3, could not be told apart with the 87-base-pair reads, so those segments were excluded. A cluster of highly shared sequence variants was judged likely to represent a technical artifact of the sequencing pipeline. The authors suggested that the approach could potentially be generalized to other disease states and immunological phenotypes. A few of the identified cytomegalovirus-associated TCR beta chains were confirmed in vitro to be specific for cytomegalovirus antigens. A later genetic analysis associated a missense DCLRE1C variant with V-gene and J-gene trimming of TCR beta chains, and an independent cohort replicated the association. In an earlier analysis of around 500 of the donors, most TCR beta V segments appeared in productive rearrangements about 87% or about 30% of the time, broadly matching IMGT annotations. When HLA alleles, especially DR and DQ, strongly co-occurred, TCR associations were difficult to assign to individual alleles. For the cohort, immune exposure information was limited to CMV serostatus.

The cohort consisted of 666 healthy bone marrow donors. At the time of sampling, all cohort members were nominally healthy, though unrecorded immune exposures were likely present. The donor tested CMV seropositive and was one of the 289 seropositive cohort members. Each donor provided a peripheral blood sample, and peripheral blood mononuclear cells were used for TCR beta sequencing. The Qiagen DNeasy Blood Extraction Kit was used to extract genomic DNA from the blood cell samples. Library preparation used the immunoSEQ multiplex PCR assay. For the multiplex PCR, a mixture combining 60 forward primers for TCR Vbeta segments and 13 reverse primers for TCR Jbeta segments was used. Amplification of the CDR3 region of rearranged TCR beta genes was performed with a multiplex PCR assay on genomic DNA. The amplified TCR beta libraries were sequenced on the Illumina HiSeq System as 87-base-pair reads. On the authors' methods: A later analysis counted about 76 million unique TCR beta chains across the 650 to 800 repertoires, and some 12 million of these chains were shared by at least two donors. To remove PCR and sequencing errors, raw reads were error-corrected and collapsed into unique sequences using a nearest-neighbor algorithm that merged closely related sequences. Alignment of CDR3 sequences to IMGT reference sequences was used to assign V, D and J gene segments. For a sequence to be retained, a match of at least six nucleotides was required to both a V gene segment and a J gene segment. Rearrangements were called productive when the CDR3 lacked stop codons and stayed in frame with V and J; all others were non-productive. CDR3 was defined according to IMGT convention as the region running from the second conserved V-encoded cysteine to the conserved J-encoded phenylalanine. The earlier analysis of about 610 of the donors excluded any sequence lacking an unambiguous match to a single V gene segment. In an earlier analysis of about 590 of the donors, a V segment was called functional when productive rearrangements were above 56.7%, and segregating when the standard deviation between donors exceeded 5%. A statistical classification framework was built for diagnosing cytomegalovirus status from the catalog of TCR beta chain sequences. In a later analysis, V and J genes were assigned by comparing TCR nucleotide sequences against IMGT/GENE-DB human TR gene sequences. A later analysis assigned CDR3 sequences and most-parsimonious VDJ recombination scenarios with the TCRdist pipeline. In a later analysis, each TCR beta chain was defined by its CDR3 amino acid sequence together with its V-gene family, and reads lacking a unique V-gene family were excluded. A later analysis removed 550 to 650 highly shared, low-generation-probability nucleotide sequences to deal with suspected cross-contamination and a sequencing artifact. In a later analysis, a clonal expansion index was calculated for each public chain from normalized within-repertoire ranks of inferred template counts. A later analysis computed generation probabilities with a VDJ recombination model fitted to out-of-frame rearrangements, and checked the results against IGoR. A later analysis scored TCR-TCR, TCR-HLA and TCR-CMV co-occurrence with hypergeometric tests, applying a repertoire-size bias correction to TCR pairs. A later analysis estimated false discovery rates by permuting HLA or CMV assignments 20 times. In a later analysis, co-occurring TCRs were grouped using DBSCAN, with TCRdist sequence similarity added in when clustering inside HLA-allele-positive subsets. Repertoires with fewer than 30,000 or more than 120,000 public chains were left out of co-occurrence clustering, as were roughly five repertoires with anomalous nucleotide sharing. Not all clones reach the TCRdb copy of this immuneACCESS table, which keeps in-frame sequences only. Checked studies attribute under half of the gap to unresolved V genes and leave the rest unexplained. That table gives V, J and clone size, and the DNA gave D and trimming. This sample comprises 150,000 to 200,000 clones, roughly 80% of them detected only once. Roughly 3.1% of the sample rests with the top ten.

CDR3 length: 14 amino acids, cysteine to phenylalanine. Kept here is only the CDR3 DNA, which spans 42 bases and is read in frame from base 1. After removal of 9 bases from V and 2 bases from J, the junction retains 6 bases not matched to a gene. CDR1 and CDR2 are read off the germline V gene as ENHRY and SYGVKD. The chain links TRBV10-3 with TRBJ1-5, with TRBD1 identical over 8 junction bases. This clonotype was sampled from a man between 35 and 55 years old in good health and CMV-seropositive. Sequenced material: PBMCs. The nucleotide sequence reads as follows: TGTGCCATTACAACAGGGGGGGGCAATCAGCCCCAGCATTTT. It specifies CAITTGGGNQPQHF.